This T cell receptor beta chain was profiled in a study of Graves' ophthalmopathy and Graves' hyperthyroidism. This clonotype was found many times. This CDR3 is 13 amino acids long. V gave up 3 bases and J gave up 13 bases; unmatched junction bases: 10. Per the germline V gene, CDR1 is KGHSH and CDR2 is LQKENI. RNA transcripts were the source from which TCR beta CDR3 regions were amplified. First-round RT-PCR employed HTBI primers, with a second-round multiplex PCR after it. One entry per CDR3 protein, called by TCRdb with MiXCR from the multiplex PCR reads. This table holds hundreds of thousands of distinct CDR3 sequences, roughly 21% found once.

The source is a woman under 30 with stable Graves' hyperthyroidism. The chain uses TRBV18 and TRBJ1-2; 8 nucleotides line up with TRBD1. Sequencing was carried out using peripheral blood. The CDR3 DNA follows: TGTGCCAGCTCACCTGGACAGGGTTGGATCGTCACCTTC. Amino acids: CASSPGQGWIVTF.